This T cell receptor (beta chain) was sequenced in a study of identical twins. Findings and caveats of the study: The degree of excess twin sharing was weaker in beta out-of-frame sequences.

J was trimmed by 1 base and V by 2 bases; bases with no gene match: 3. This CDR3 has 15 residues. Germline CDR1 ENHRY, CDR2 SYGVKD. Notes on this clonotype: Its antigen is not known.

Template switching added a universal primer site, and cDNA bore unique molecular identifiers. One entry per CDR3 protein results from TCRdb running MiXCR on the 5' RACE reads. Among approximately 1.8 million distinct CDR3 sequences listed, around 29% were seen once. This receptor was identified in a newborn girl in good health. This sequence joins TRBV10-3 and TRBJ1-1, with 8 bases that match TRBD1. Sequencing used cord blood. The CDR3 DNA follows: TGTGCCATCAGTGAGATAGGACAGGGGAACACTGAAGCTTTCTTT. The encoded protein is CAISEIGQGNTEAFF.